This T cell receptor beta chain was profiled in a study of T cell responses to AZD1222 COVID-19 vaccine. Profiled with immunoSEQ multiplex PCR; TCRdb holds only in-frame clones, not every one. The data show 130,000 or so clones, around nine tenths seen once. The TCR was taken from an adult in good health. The material was peripheral blood, obtained on day 0 of AZD1222 vaccination.

CDR3 in DNA: TGTGCCAGCAGTCCAGGGGCTTATTATTCACCCCTCCACTTT. Translated: CASSPGAYYSPLHF. The chain has TRBV27 and TRBJ1-6; tentatively, D is TRBD1 (6 bases). The germline gives CDR1 MNHEY, CDR2 SMNVEV (reference sequence). Trimming took 5 bases from V and 8 from J, leaving 13 bases between them. This CDR3 is 14 amino acids long.